This T cell receptor beta chain was retrieved from a study of PD-1 blockade in classical Hodgkin lymphoma. Time point described: cycle 4 day 1 (C4D1), after five to seven weeks of nivolumab. Every patient had relapsed following autologous stem cell transplantation, and cohorts differed in brentuximab vedotin exposure. Sequenced by immunoSEQ multiplex PCR; TCRdb stores in-frame clones only, minus some. The table shows around 50,000 clones, with roughly 80% occurring only once. This CDR3 region has 12 residues. Germline V gene data show CDR1 as SGHTA and CDR2 as FQGNSA. V lost 1 base and J lost 7, with 7 bases in between.

This receptor was obtained from a human donor with classical Hodgkin lymphoma. This specimen was peripheral blood mononuclear cells (PBMCs), taken before the fourth cycle of nivolumab. The gene calls are TRBV7-2 and TRBJ1-2; the D is unclear. The CDR3 loop reads CASSLDWGGYTF. CDR3 sequence (DNA): TGTGCCAGCAGCTTAGATTGGGGTGGCTACACCTTC.